This T cell receptor beta chain was captured in a study of human T cells and chemical hapten exposure. Time point meaning: patch test 1, 2 weeks after DPC sensitization. The treatment: therapeutic diphenylcyclopropenone sensitization with weekly scalp DPC. Under the authors' procedure: Ranging from roughly 20,000 to 750,000, TCR counts per sample had a median value of roughly 96,000. MiXCR, run by TCRdb on the RACE reads, gives a single entry per CDR3 protein. V and J calls and clone size were set by TCRdb, not the authors. The profile shows 180,000 or so distinct CDR3 sequences, approximately 15% of them singletons. The CDR3 runs 14 residues. Looked up from germline, CDR1 is DFQATT and CDR2 is SNEGSKA (reference sequence). V was pared by 1 base and J by 7 bases, with 10 bases of the junction left unmatched.

This specimen was whole blood, taken in connection with sensitization to the hapten diphenylcyclopropenone (DPC). This TCR was recovered from a woman younger than 45 with alopecia areata. Some clones in this sample may be carry-over from other donors' samples. The V and J genes are TRBV20-1 and TRBJ2-7; 7 bases align to TRBD2. The CDR3 DNA follows: TGCAGTGCTAGAGGGCTAGCGGACCCCTGGGAGCAGTACTTC. Protein sequence: CSARGLADPWEQYF.